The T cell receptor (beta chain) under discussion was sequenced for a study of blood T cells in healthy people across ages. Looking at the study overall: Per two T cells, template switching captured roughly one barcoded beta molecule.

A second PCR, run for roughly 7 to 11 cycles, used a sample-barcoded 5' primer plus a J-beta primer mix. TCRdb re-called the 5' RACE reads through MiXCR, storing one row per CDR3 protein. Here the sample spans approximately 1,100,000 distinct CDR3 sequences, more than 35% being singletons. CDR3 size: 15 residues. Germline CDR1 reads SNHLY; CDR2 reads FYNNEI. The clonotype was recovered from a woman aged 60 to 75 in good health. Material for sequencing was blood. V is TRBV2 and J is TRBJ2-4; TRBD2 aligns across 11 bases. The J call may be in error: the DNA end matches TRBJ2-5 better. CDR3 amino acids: CASSGLAGLFETQYF. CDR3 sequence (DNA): TGTGCCAGCAGTGGACTAGCGGGATTATTTGAGACCCAGTACTTC.